Below are 26 T cell receptor beta chains sequenced from a single sample in a study of blood T cell repertoires in COVID-19. The data were produced by immunoSEQ multiplex PCR, yet TCRdb's version contains in-frame clones alone and is incomplete. The top ten clones hold under 3% of a sample with 250,000 to 300,000 clones, roughly 91% of them seen once. Input material: PBMCs or T cells enriched from blood (not recorded which). These receptors originate from a woman aged 40 to 50 with acute COVID-19.

The chain couples TRBV4-1 to TRBJ2-1; possible D gene TRBD2, 6 bases. The CDR3 is 16 residues long. The V gene's germline CDR1 is MGHRA and CDR2 YSYEKL. V lost 5 bases and J 2 bases, leaving 16 bases between the germline ends. This chain's CDR3 is CASSFSGSGAYNEQFF. The CDR3 nucleotides are TGCGCCAGCAGCTTCTCGGGTAGCGGAGCCTACAATGAGCAGTTCTTC.

V gene TRBV24-1 combines with J gene TRBJ2-5; the D is unclear. Germline V gives CDR1 KGHDR, CDR2 SFDVKD. V lost 4 bases to trimming and J lost 0 bases, with 8 bases between them. The CDR3 is 14 residues long. CDR3 nucleotides: TGTGCCACCAGTGACGAGACAAACCAAGAGACCCAGTACTTC. The encoded protein is CATSDETNQETQYF.

This chain joins TRBV3-1 (or the pseudogene TRBV3-2) and TRBJ2-3; D is perhaps TRBD1 (6 bases). The CDR3 contains 15 residues. Germline CDR1 is LGHDT and CDR2 is YNNKEL (reference sequence). V lost 1 base to trimming and J lost 2 bases, with 10 bases between them. In nucleotides, the CDR3 is TGTGCCAGCAGCCAAGTGGGGGCGATCACAGATACGCAGTATTTT. Protein product: CASSQVGAITDTQYF.

V usage is TRBV9 and J usage is TRBJ2-5; TRBD1 matches 10 bases. The CDR3 extends over 16 amino acids. The V gene's germline CDR1 is SGDLS and CDR2 YYNGEE. The V and J ends lost 0 bases and 5 bases, in that order; junction bases with no gene match: 7. DNA for the CDR3: TGTGCCAGCAGCGTAGCTTCGGGGACAGGGGTGGAGACCCAGTACTTC. Translated: CASSVASGTGVETQYF.

The chain employs TRBV4-2 and TRBJ2-7; D is possibly TRBD1 (6 bases). V dropped 4 bases and J dropped 5 bases, with 15 bases sitting between them. This CDR3 is built from 14 residues. Germline V gives CDR1 LGHNA, CDR2 YNFKEQ. In nucleotides, the CDR3 is TGTGCCAGCAGCCCTCTCACAGGGTTCGACGAGCAGTACTTC. It codes for CASSPLTGFDEQYF.

CDR3 nucleotide sequence: TGTGCCAGCAGCCCCATCGGGACAGGGGGCTCCTACGAGCAGTACTTC. Translation: CASSPIGTGGSYEQYF. The J gene is TRBJ2-7, the V gene TRBV14; 11 bases agree with TRBD1. CDR3 length: 16 amino acids. The V and J ends lost 4 bases and 0 bases, in that order; junction bases with no gene match: 5. Germline assignment: CDR1 SGHDN and CDR2 FVKESK.

The genes are TRBV13 and TRBJ2-3; 12 bases fit TRBD2. CDR3 size: 20 residues. Germline V gene lookup returns CDR1 PRHDT and CDR2 FYEKMQ (reference sequence). V gave up 4 bases and J gave up 0 bases; unmatched junction bases: 14. The CDR3, as DNA: TGTGCCAGCAGCTCCTTTACTATCTCTAGCGGGGGGGTCAGCACAGATACGCAGTATTTT. This codes for CASSSFTISSGGVSTDTQYF.

J is TRBJ1-3 and V is TRBV18, with D possibly being TRBD1 (6 bases). CDR3 size: 13 residues. Trimming pared 5 bases from V and 10 bases from J, leaving 15 bases between. The germline CDR1 and CDR2 sequences are KGHSH and LQKENI. The DNA of the CDR3 is TGTGCCAGCTCAGCGGCCGGGGGGCAAACCATATATTTT. This codes for CASSAAGGQTIYF.

This chain connects TRBV10-1 to TRBJ2-3; 12 bases align to TRBD2. V was clipped by 9 bases and J by 1 base; unmatched bases: 2. The CDR3 loop spans 14 amino acids. The germline V gene has CDR1 WNHNN and CDR2 SYGVQD (reference sequence). In DNA, the CDR3 is TGCGCCAGATCTAGCGGGGGGGGCACAGATACGCAGTATTTT. Its protein product is CARSSGGGTDTQYF.

The chain joins TRBV11-1 to TRBJ2-1; no reliable D call. Germline values: CDR1 SGHAT, CDR2 FQDESV (reference sequence). The V and J ends lost 5 bases and 4 bases respectively, with 12 bases between them. There are 14 residues in the CDR3. In DNA, the CDR3 is TGTGCCAGCAGCCCGGTCCATATATACAATGAGCAGTTCTTC. As protein: CASSPVHIYNEQFF. Complete variable domain (other parts from reference TRBV11-1 and TRBJ2-1): EAEVAQSPRYKITEKSQAVAFWCDPISGHATLYWYRQILGQGPELLVQFQDESVVDDSQLPKDRFSAERLKGVDSTLKIQPAELGDSAMYLCASSPVHIYNEQFFGPGTRLTVL.

In its sample, this clone was seen once. V usage is TRBV3-1 (or the pseudogene TRBV3-2) and J usage is TRBJ1-6; 7 bases are shared with TRBD1. The germline V gene has CDR1 LGHDT and CDR2 YNNKEL (reference sequence). V lost 4 bases and J lost 7; bases outside the gene matches: 10. This CDR3 contains 16 residues. Here the CDR3 DNA reads TGTGCCAGCAGCCCAAATTACAGGGGTGGGAATTCACCCCTCCACTTT. It translates to CASSPNYRGGNSPLHF.

V and J are TRBV5-5 and TRBJ1-1; a possible D gene is TRBD1 (5 bases). Germline loops: CDR1 SGHKS, CDR2 YYEKEE (reference sequence). Deletions cut 2 bases from V and 4 bases from J, with 9 bases between. The CDR3 extends over 13 amino acids. The CDR3 DNA sequence: TGTGCCAGCAGCTTAGGGGCTAGCACTGAAGCTTTCTTT. Protein sequence: CASSLGASTEAFF.

This clone was picked up a small number of times. The CDR3 protein is CAWTLIEAWGYTF. The CDR3 coding sequence is TGTGCCTGGACCCTAATAGAGGCGTGGGGCTACACCTTC. The rearrangement uses TRBV30 and TRBJ1-2; D is ambiguous. The CDR3 totals 13 residues. CDR1 is GTSNPN and CDR2 is SVGIG in the germline V gene (reference sequence). Trimming left V 4 bases short and J 8 bases short, with 17 bases between. Full variable domain (outside the CDR3, taken from reference TRBV30 and TRBJ1-2): SQTIHQWPATLVQPVGSPLSLECTVEGTSNPNLYWYRQAAGRGLQLLFYSVGIGQISSEVPQNLSASRPQDRQFILSSKKLLLSDSGFYLCAWTLIEAWGYTFGSGTRLTVV.

V and J are TRBV19 and TRBJ2-7, with a possible D match to TRBD1 (5 bases). V was trimmed by 3 bases and J by 3 bases, leaving 12 bases between them. Germline CDR1 LNHDA, CDR2 SQIVND (reference sequence). The CDR3 is 14 residues long. Here the CDR3 DNA reads TGTGCCAGTAGTATCGAAGGGGCAGGCTACGAGCAGTACTTC. Translation: CASSIEGAGYEQYF.

The sample holds one count of this clone. Mismatch with germline at one junction end may stem from a read error. The V gene is TRBV7-2, the J gene TRBJ2-3; TRBD2 matches at 11 bases. The CDR3 consists of 13 residues. CDR1 SGHTA and CDR2 FQGNSA come from the germline V gene. The CDR3 protein is CASSLTSGGQSHF. CDR3 bases: TGTGCCAGCAGCTTAACTAGCGGGGGACAATCCCATTTT.

The chain couples TRBV5-1 to TRBJ2-1, with D perhaps TRBD2 (6 bases). The CDR3 is 14 residues long. V gave up 2 bases and J gave up 7 bases, with 13 bases separating them. Germline V gene data show CDR1 as SGHRS and CDR2 as YFSETQ. In DNA form, the CDR3 reads TGCGCCAGCAGCTTTGTCCAGGCGGGGAATGAGCAGTTCTTC. Amino acids: CASSFVQAGNEQFF.

The chain carries TRBV2 and TRBJ2-5, with TRBD2 as a possible D gene (5 bases). This CDR3 is built from 12 residues. The V gene's germline CDR1 is SNHLY and CDR2 FYNNEI. The V end was cut by 3 bases, the J end by 4 bases, with 6 bases between. This CDR3 reads CASSEGVETQYF. As DNA, the CDR3 is TGTGCCAGCAGTGAGGGAGTAGAGACCCAGTACTTC.

CDR3: CASSIAGLNRGHPEAFF. CDR3 nucleotide sequence: TGTGCCAGTAGTATAGCCGGGCTCAACAGGGGCCACCCTGAAGCTTTCTTT. The chain joins TRBV19 to TRBJ1-1; the match to TRBD1 covers 7 bases. Germline V gives CDR1 LNHDA, CDR2 SQIVND (reference sequence). Germline trimming cut 1 base from V and 6 bases from J; bases unmatched to any gene: 14. There are 17 residues in the CDR3. Full variable domain (missing parts from reference TRBV19 and TRBJ1-1): DGGITQSPKYLFRKEGQNVTLSCEQNLNHDAMYWYRQDPGQGLRLIYYSQIVNDFQKGDIAEGYSVSREKKESFPLTVTSAQKNPTAFYLCASSIAGLNRGHPEAFFGQGTRLTVV.

The chain joins TRBV2 to TRBJ2-2, with TRBD1 matching 7 bases. Germline values: CDR1 SNHLY, CDR2 FYNNEI. The length of the CDR3 is 15 residues. The ends lost 7 bases at V and 5 bases at J; junction bases unmatched: 10. CDR3: CASMMRGLGTGELFF. The CDR3 DNA sequence: TGTGCCAGCATGATGAGGGGGCTGGGGACCGGGGAGCTGTTTTTT.

The chain joins TRBV4-2 to TRBJ1-2, with 9 positions matching TRBD1. The CDR3 loop spans 20 amino acids. With V trimmed by 1 base and J by 3 bases, 18 bases remained unmatched. Germline loops: CDR1 LGHNA, CDR2 YNFKEQ. The CDR3 region has the DNA TGTGCCAGCAGCCAAGGACCCGCCCAGGGACAGGGAAGGGGCTACTATGGCTACACCTTC. Translating gives CASSQGPAQGQGRGYYGYTF.

The chain links TRBV7-3 to TRBJ2-1; 11 bases map to TRBD2. With V trimmed by 5 bases and J by 7 bases, 19 bases remained unmatched. CDR1 is SGHTA and CDR2 is FQGTGA in the germline V gene. This CDR3 is 19 amino acids long. As DNA, the CDR3 is TGTGCCAGCAGCGCGACTAGCGGGGCCCACCAGAGAGTAGGGAATGAGCAGTTCTTC. It is translated as CASSATSGAHQRVGNEQFF.

This clone was found once. The genes are TRBV3-1 (or the pseudogene TRBV3-2) and TRBJ2-1, with 9 bases identical to TRBD1. The V segment lost 1 base and the J segment 6 bases; nucleotides outside the gene matches: 7. Germline V gene lookup returns CDR1 LGHDT and CDR2 YNNKEL (reference sequence). The CDR3 has 16 residues. CDR3 sequence: CASSQGDRVVGNEQFF. The DNA for the CDR3 is TGTGCCAGCAGCCAAGGGGACAGGGTAGTGGGCAATGAGCAGTTCTTC.

The chain combines TRBV4-2 with TRBJ1-5; D is uncertain. Trimming pared 0 bases from V and 5 bases from J, leaving 14 bases between. Germline CDR1 LGHNA, CDR2 YNFKEQ. This CDR3 is 16 amino acids long. The CDR3 DNA sequence: TGTGCCAGCAGCCAAGATCCCCAGGCTCCCCATCAGCCCCAGCATTTT. This gives the protein CASSQDPQAPHQPQHF.

The genes are TRBV6-1 and TRBJ1-2; 8 bases match TRBD1. With 2 bases clipped from V and 8 bases from J, the junction kept 7 bases outside the gene matches. The germline CDR1 and CDR2 sequences are MNHNS and SASEGT. The CDR3 extends over 14 amino acids. As DNA, the CDR3 is TGTGCCAGCAGTGAAATAGGACAGGGATCCGGCTACACCTTC. This sequence encodes CASSEIGQGSGYTF.

This rearrangement joins TRBV28 to TRBJ2-7; possibly TRBD2 for D (6 bases). Trimming took off 8 bases at V and 3 bases at J, with 17 bases between the two ends. CDR3 length: 14 amino acids. Per germline, CDR1 MDHEN and CDR2 SYDVKM. As DNA, the CDR3 is TGTGCCAGCTTCGGGGGAACGAGACGCTACGAGCAGTACTTC. Its translation is CASFGGTRRYEQYF.

V is TRBV28 and J is TRBJ1-6; 9 bases are shared with TRBD1. This CDR3 is 15 amino acids long. The V gene end was trimmed by 6 bases and the J gene end by 5 bases; junction bases not matched to a gene: 5. Germline V lookup: CDR1 MDHEN, CDR2 SYDVKM. CDR3 residues: CASRHRDRDNSPLHF. CDR3 nucleotide sequence: TGTGCCAGCAGGCACCGGGACAGGGATAATTCACCCCTCCACTTT.